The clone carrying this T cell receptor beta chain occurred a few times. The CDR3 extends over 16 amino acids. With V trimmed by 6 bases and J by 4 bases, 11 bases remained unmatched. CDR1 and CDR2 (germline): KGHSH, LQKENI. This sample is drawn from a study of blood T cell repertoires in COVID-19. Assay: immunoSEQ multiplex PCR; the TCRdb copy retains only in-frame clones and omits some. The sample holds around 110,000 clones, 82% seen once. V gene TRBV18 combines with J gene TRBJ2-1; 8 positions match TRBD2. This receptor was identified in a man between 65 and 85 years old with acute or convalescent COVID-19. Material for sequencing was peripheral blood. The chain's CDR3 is CASSTTSAGGYNEQFF. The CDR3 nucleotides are TGTGCCAGCTCCACGACTAGCGCGGGTGGATACAATGAGCAGTTCTTC.